This section outlines one T cell receptor beta chain sequence together with its context. Its antigen remains unknown. The data are from a study of T cells in localized non-small cell lung cancer. In germline, CDR1 is SGHNT, CDR2 YENEEA. CDR3 length equals 20 residues. Trimming shortened V by 1 base and J by 1 base, and 25 bases separated the two germline ends. Study-level findings and limits: T cell clonality was highest in uninvolved adjacent lung, above tumor. Higher adjacent-lung clonality was associated with shorter survival. Appearing in adjacent lung were a median roughly 59 of the top 100 tumor clones. Only one tumor region went through sequencing, so heterogeneity may still be there.

The assay was immunoSEQ multiplex PCR, and TCRdb's table has in-frame clones only and misses some. Of some 3,500 clones listed, roughly 31% are singletons. Material: lung tumor tissue, obtained before any cancer treatment. The receptor was derived from a man aged 40-75 years with stage I lung adenocarcinoma. V gene TRBV11-3 combines with J gene TRBJ1-1; D uncertain. The CDR3 loop is CASSLGQNRRSLGSNTEAFF. The CDR3 coding sequence is TGTGCCAGCAGCTTAGGCCAAAACCGGCGGAGTTTAGGCTCGAACACTGAAGCTTTCTTT.